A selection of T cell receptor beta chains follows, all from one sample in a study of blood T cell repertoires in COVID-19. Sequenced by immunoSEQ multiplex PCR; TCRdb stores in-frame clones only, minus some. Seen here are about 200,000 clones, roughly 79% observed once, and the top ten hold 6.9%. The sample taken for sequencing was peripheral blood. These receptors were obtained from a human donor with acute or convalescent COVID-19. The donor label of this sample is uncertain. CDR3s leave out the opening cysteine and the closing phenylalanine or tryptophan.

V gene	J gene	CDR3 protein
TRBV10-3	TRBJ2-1	AIRSGSSYNEQF
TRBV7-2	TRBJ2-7	ASRSGRFDEQY
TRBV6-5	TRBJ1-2	ASSSGGMGYT
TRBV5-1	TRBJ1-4	ASSLGTGGEKLF
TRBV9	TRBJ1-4	ASSALGSPEKLF
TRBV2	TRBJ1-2	ASRIQMIPGYT
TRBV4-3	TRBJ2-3	ASSHTAASTDTQY
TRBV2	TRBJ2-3	ASGGLARSTDTQY
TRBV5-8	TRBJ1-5	ASSQSTAQH
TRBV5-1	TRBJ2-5	ASSLVAGLGQETQY
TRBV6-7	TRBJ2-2	ASSSSGYMTGELF
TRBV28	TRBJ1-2	ASSSTPPNYGYT
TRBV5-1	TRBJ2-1	ASSLAGTSGNEQF
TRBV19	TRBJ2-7	ASSTLGLGEEQY
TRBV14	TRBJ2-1	ASSPGTGSYNEQF
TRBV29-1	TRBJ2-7	SVRERYEQY
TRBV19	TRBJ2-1	ASSPARGEQF
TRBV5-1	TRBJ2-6	ASSSGSSGANVLT
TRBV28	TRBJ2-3	ATLAGFTDTQY
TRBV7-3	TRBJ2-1	ASSSDYPGDEQF
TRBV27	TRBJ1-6	AAGSFYNSPLH
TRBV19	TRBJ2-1	ASSELAGVGNEQF
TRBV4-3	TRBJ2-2	ASSQDTLAGNTGELF
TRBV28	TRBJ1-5	ASSRGGDSNQPQH
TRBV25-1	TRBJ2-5	ASSGYPQGKWETQY
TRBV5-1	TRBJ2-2	ASSPTESTGELF
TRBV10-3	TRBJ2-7	AISDSGISQNEQY
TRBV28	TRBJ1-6	ASNHQGGYNSPLH
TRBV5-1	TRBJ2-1	ARSPGGVNEQF
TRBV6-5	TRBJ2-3	ASSYGAGSGTDTQY
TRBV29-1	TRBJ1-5	SVRFGTGDNQPQH
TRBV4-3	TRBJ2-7	ASSLGQGSYEQY
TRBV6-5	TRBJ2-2	ASSYRGLNTGELF
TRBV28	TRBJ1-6	ASSFGPSPDSPLH
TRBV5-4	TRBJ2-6	ASSLGGNGRASGANVLT